The 6 T cell receptor beta chains in this list originate from one sample, sequenced in a study of cytomegalovirus exposure and HLA in healthy donors. With 60 Vbeta and 13 Jbeta primers, the PCR was carried out. The assay was immunoSEQ multiplex PCR, and TCRdb's table has in-frame clones only and misses some. The sample includes 110,000 to 150,000 clones, about 75% seen only once; the top ten take about 7%. Input material: PBMCs. These receptors all stem from a man aged 25 to 40 in good health and CMV-seronegative.

The rearrangement joins TRBV9 to TRBJ2-7, with 9 bases aligning to TRBD1. V lost 2 bases to trimming and J lost 7 bases; unmatched junction nucleotides: 7. The V gene's germline CDR1 is SGDLS and CDR2 YYNGEE. CDR3 length: 14 residues. CDR3 amino acids: CASSVGQGTEEQYF. The DNA for the CDR3 is TGTGCCAGCAGCGTGGGACAGGGCACGGAAGAGCAGTACTTC.

The CDR3 protein is CASSSSTGSGVSYEQYF. CDR3 DNA sequence: TGTGCCAGCAGTTCCTCGACGGGTAGCGGGGTTTCCTACGAGCAGTACTTC. This sequence joins TRBV28 and TRBJ2-7; 8 bases map to TRBD2. V dropped 4 bases and J dropped 1; count of bases not matched to a gene: 12. Germline CDR1 is MDHEN and CDR2 is SYDVKM. CDR3 size: 17 residues.

The chain employs TRBV29-1 and TRBJ2-7; D gene ambiguous. CDR3 size: 12 residues. CDR1 and CDR2 (germline): SQVTM, ANQGSEA. Between the trimmed V and J ends, which lost 0 bases and 5 bases, there was a span of 8 bases. CDR3 sequence (DNA): TGCAGCGTTGAAGATCTTAGCAACGAGCAGTACTTC. Its protein is CSVEDLSNEQYF.

This rearrangement joins TRBV9 to TRBJ2-2; the D gene is possibly TRBD2 (5 bases). The V gene lost 4 bases and the J gene lost 0 bases, with 7 bases spanning the gap. Germline CDR1 and CDR2: SGDLS and YYNGEE. CDR3 length: 14 amino acids. CDR3 in DNA: TGTGCCAGCAGCCTAGCTGCGAACACCGGGGAGCTGTTTTTT. Translation gives CASSLAANTGELFF.

J is TRBJ1-1 and V is TRBV2, with D perhaps TRBD1 (5 bases). Looked up from germline, CDR1 is SNHLY and CDR2 is FYNNEI. The CDR3 is made up of 18 amino acids. The ends were cut back, 3 bases at V and 5 bases at J, with 25 bases in the middle. Here the CDR3 reads CASSDWTPGGAPRTEAFF. The CDR3 coding sequence is TGTGCCAGCAGTGATTGGACCCCCGGGGGAGCTCCCCGGACTGAAGCTTTCTTT. Complete variable domain (other parts from reference TRBV2 and TRBJ1-1): EPEVTQTPSHQVTQMGQEVILRCVPISNHLYFYWYRQILGQKVEFLVSFYNNEISEKSEIFDDQFSVERPDGSNFTLKIRSTKLEDSAMYFCASSDWTPGGAPRTEAFFGQGTRLTVV.

The chain couples TRBV29-1 to TRBJ2-3; 9 bases are a match to TRBD1. CDR3 size: 15 residues. CDR1 is SQVTM and CDR2 is ANQGSEA in the germline V gene. The V segment lost 2 bases and the J segment 9 bases; nucleotides outside the gene matches: 12. CDR3 sequence: CSVEKGQGSLGTQYF. CDR3 DNA: TGCAGCGTTGAAAAAGGACAGGGGTCCTTGGGCACGCAGTATTTT.